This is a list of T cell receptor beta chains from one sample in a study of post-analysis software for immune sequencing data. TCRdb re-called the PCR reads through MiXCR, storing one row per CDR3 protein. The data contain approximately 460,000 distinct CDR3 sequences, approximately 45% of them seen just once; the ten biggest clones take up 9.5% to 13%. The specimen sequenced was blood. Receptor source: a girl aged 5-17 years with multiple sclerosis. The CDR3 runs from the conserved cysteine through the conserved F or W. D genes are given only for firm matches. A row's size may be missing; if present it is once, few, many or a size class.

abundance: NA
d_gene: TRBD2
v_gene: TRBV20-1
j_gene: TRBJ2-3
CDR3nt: TGCAGTGCTAGAGATTTCCAGCGGGAATGGGTAGATACGCAGTATTTT
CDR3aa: CSARDFQREWVDTQYF

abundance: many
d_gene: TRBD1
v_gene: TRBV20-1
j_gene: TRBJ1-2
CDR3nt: TGCAGTGCCCGGGGACAGGGTCTCGGTGGCTACACCTTC
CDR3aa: CSARGQGLGGYTF

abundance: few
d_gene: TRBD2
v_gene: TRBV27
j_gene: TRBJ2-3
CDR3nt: TGTGCCAGCAGTTCCCCCAACCGTGAGCGGGAGGACCATACGCAGTATTTT
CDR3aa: CASSSPNREREDHTQYF

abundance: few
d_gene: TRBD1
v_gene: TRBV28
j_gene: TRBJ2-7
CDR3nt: TGTGCCGGCAGTTCCACAGGGGGCGCAACCTACGAGCAGTACTTC
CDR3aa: CAGSSTGGATYEQYF

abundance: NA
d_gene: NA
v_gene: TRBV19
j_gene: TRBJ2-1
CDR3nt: TGTGCCAGTAGTATAGGGCAGGGGCGCGGGAATGAGCAGTTCTTC
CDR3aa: CASSIGQGRGNEQFF

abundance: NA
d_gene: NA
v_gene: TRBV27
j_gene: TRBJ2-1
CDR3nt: TGTGCCAGCAGTTCAATGGGGGGTCCCTACAATGAGCAGTTCTTC
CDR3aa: CASSSMGGPYNEQFF

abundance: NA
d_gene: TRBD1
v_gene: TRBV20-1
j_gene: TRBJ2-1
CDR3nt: TGCAGTGCTAGAGAGACAGGGACCTACAATGAGCAGTTCTTC
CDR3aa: CSARETGTYNEQFF

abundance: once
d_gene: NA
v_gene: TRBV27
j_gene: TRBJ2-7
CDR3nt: TGTGCCAGTAGTCCCCACGCATCCTACGAGCAGTACTTC
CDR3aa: CASSPHASYEQYF

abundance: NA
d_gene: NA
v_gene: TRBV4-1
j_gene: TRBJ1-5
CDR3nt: TGCGCCAGCAGCCAAGTGGTGGGCTATAGCAATCAGCCCCAGCATTTT
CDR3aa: CASSQVVGYSNQPQHF

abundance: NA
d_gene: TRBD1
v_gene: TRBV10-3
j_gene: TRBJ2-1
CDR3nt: TGTGCCATCAGTGAGGGACAGGGATACAATAAGCAGTTCTTC
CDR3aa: CAISEGQGYNKQFF

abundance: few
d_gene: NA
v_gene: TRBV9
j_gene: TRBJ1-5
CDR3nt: TGTGCCAGCAGCGTAGGGGACAATCAGCCCCAGCATTTT
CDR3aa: CASSVGDNQPQHF

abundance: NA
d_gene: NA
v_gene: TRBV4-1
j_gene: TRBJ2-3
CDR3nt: TGCGCCAGCAGCCAATTCGGACCATCAGATACGCAGTATTTT
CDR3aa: CASSQFGPSDTQYF

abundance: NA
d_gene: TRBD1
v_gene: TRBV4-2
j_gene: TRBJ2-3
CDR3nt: TGTGCCAGCAGCCTGACAGGGGACGGGGCAGATAGGCAGTATTTT
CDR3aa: CASSLTGDGADRQYF

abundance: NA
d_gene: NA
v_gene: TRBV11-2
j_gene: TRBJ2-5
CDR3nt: TGTGCCAGCAGCTTAGAAGCAGTGGGGCAGTACTTC
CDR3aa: CASSLEAVGQYF

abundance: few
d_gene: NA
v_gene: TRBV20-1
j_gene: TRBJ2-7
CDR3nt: TGCAGTGCCGCCGGGGGGACCCAGGGGTACTACGAGCAGTACTTC
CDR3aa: CSAAGGTQGYYEQYF

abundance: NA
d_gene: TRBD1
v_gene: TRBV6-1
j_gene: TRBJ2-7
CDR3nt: TGTGCCAGCGTTTCCGGGACAGGGTCTTCATACGAGCAGTACTTC
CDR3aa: CASVSGTGSSYEQYF

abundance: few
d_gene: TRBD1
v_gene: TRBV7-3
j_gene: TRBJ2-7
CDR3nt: TGTGCCAGCAGCTTCGGACAGGGCGAGTACGAGCAGTACTTC
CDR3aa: CASSFGQGEYEQYF

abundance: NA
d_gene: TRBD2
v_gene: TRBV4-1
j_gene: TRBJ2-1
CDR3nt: TGCGCCAGCAGCCATCCCGGGACTAGCGGGAGAAATGAGCAGTTCTTC
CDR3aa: CASSHPGTSGRNEQFF

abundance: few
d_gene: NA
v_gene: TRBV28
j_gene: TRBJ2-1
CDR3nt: TGTGCCAGCAGTTTAGAACAGCTTGAGCAGTTCTTC
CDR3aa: CASSLEQLEQFF

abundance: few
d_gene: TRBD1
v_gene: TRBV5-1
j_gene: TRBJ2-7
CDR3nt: TGCGCCAGCAGGGAATCCGGGACAGGATTCTACGAGCAGTACTTC
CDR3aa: CASRESGTGFYEQYF

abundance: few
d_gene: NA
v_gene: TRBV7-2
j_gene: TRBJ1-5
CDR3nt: TGTGCCAGCAGTCGGAGGAAGAAGGGGGGGAGCAATCAGCCCCAGCATTTT
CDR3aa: CASSRRKKGGSNQPQHF

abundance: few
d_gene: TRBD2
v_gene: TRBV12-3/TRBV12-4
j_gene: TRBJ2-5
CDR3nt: TGTGCCAGCAGTTCCTGGACTAGCGGGAGCCCGGAGACCCAGTACTTC
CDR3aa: CASSSWTSGSPETQYF

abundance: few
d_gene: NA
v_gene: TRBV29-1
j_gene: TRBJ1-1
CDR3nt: TGCAGCGCCGCGCCAAACTCAAACACTGAAGCTTTCTTT
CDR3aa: CSAAPNSNTEAFF

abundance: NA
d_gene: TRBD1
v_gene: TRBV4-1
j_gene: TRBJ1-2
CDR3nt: TGCGCCAGCAGCCCTAAACGGGACAGCTTCTATGGCTACACCTTC
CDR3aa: CASSPKRDSFYGYTF